This T cell receptor (beta chain) was identified in a study of immune evolution from preneoplasia to lung adenocarcinoma. Profiled with immunoSEQ multiplex PCR; TCRdb holds only in-frame clones, not every one. There are 9,500 to 10,000 clones in the sample; roughly 79% occur only once, and roughly 12% lies in the top ten. Trimming removed 6 bases at V and 6 bases at J, with 16 bases between. CDR3 length equals 14 residues. The V gene's germline CDR1 is SGHTA and CDR2 FQGTGA. The receptor was derived from a person of 80 years or more with lung adenocarcinoma. Specimen: FFPE lung adenocarcinoma in situ tissue. This sequence joins TRBV7-3 and TRBJ2-3; D might be TRBD1 or TRBD2, each matching 6 bases. CDR3 sequence (DNA): TGTGCCAGCAGTACTGCCGGAGGGGGGGATACGCAGTATTTT. It translates to CASSTAGGGDTQYF.